This T cell receptor beta chain was obtained from a study of T-cell reconstitution after alpha-beta-depleted transplantation in children. Study-level findings and limits: TCRbeta diversity was high at day 60 in some patients (a result of surviving recipient T cells and thymic progenitors). After transplant, at about two months, alpha-beta T cells were reportedly derived from several hundred expanded graft clones.

Unique molecular identifiers were incorporated during preparation of the TCRbeta library. TCRdb fed the PCR reads into MiXCR, producing one record per CDR3 protein. The repertoire holds about a million distinct CDR3 sequences, with about 29% as singletons. Points on this clonotype: Antigen: not known.

The CDR3 runs to 14 residues. The V gene lost 0 bases and the J gene lost 9 bases, with 12 bases spanning the gap. Germline-derived CDR1 and CDR2 are ENHRY and SYGVKD. The specimen comprised PBMCs, mostly from graft donor cells, sampled 360 days after TCRalphabeta/CD19-depleted stem cell transplant. This receptor was obtained from a boy under three years old who had a stem cell transplant for SCID, so the T cells may come from the graft donor. The chain links TRBV10-3 to TRBJ2-1, with D perhaps TRBD1 or TRBD2 (5 bases each). This CDR3 reads CAISESRGTSEQFF. The CDR3 coding sequence is TGTGCCATCAGTGAGTCAAGAGGGACCAGTGAGCAGTTCTTC.